This TCR beta chain was obtained from a study of blood T cell repertoires in COVID-19. The wider study: Spain, Italy and the United States supplied samples that represented acute and convalescent COVID-19.

Per the original methods: Quantification of nucleated cells was approximated via reference gene primer amplification. Here immunoSEQ multiplex PCR was the method, and the copy in TCRdb shows in-frame clones only, minus some. V and J calls plus clone size are reproduced from that table; the DNA served to infer D and trimming. This sample has roughly 300,000 clones, with over 75% found just once. The ends lost 3 bases at V and 3 bases at J; junction bases unmatched: 8. Per the germline V gene, CDR1 is MNHEY and CDR2 is SVGAGI. This CDR3 contains 16 residues. The sequence derives from a human donor in a cohort sampled during active COVID-19. The chain couples TRBV6-5 to TRBJ2-7; 10 bases agree with TRBD2. Sequences were obtained from peripheral blood. The CDR3 spells CASSYSAGGPDYEQYF. Here the CDR3 DNA reads TGTGCCAGCAGTTATTCAGCGGGGGGGCCCGACTACGAGCAGTACTTC.